The entry that follows covers one TCR beta chain sequence. In the authors' methods: For nucleated cells, counts were estimated from reference gene primer amplification. Clones were sequenced by immunoSEQ multiplex PCR, and TCRdb holds only the in-frame ones, with some missing. V and J calls and clone size are those listed in that table; D and trimming were worked out from the DNA. Of about 58,000 clones in the sample, 78% are singletons; the top ten hold roughly 5.3%. The data originate from a study of blood T cell repertoires in COVID-19. About the study: Samples taken during acute and convalescent COVID-19 were collected in the United States, Italy and Spain. PBMCs, B-cell-depleted T cells, or T cells were the source of the cDNA or gDNA that made up the material.

The germline V and J ends were trimmed by 7 bases and 5 bases, with 18 bases remaining between them. Germline CDR1 reads MNHEY; CDR2 reads SVGAGI. CDR3 length: 15 residues. The TCR originated in a human donor in a cohort sampled during active COVID-19. This sequence joins TRBV6-5 and TRBJ1-5; the D gene is possibly TRBD1 (6 bases). Material for sequencing was peripheral blood. The CDR3 DNA reads as TGTGCCAGCATCTCGGACAGAGTTAAATATCAGCCCCAGCATTTT. This translates into CASISDRVKYQPQHF.